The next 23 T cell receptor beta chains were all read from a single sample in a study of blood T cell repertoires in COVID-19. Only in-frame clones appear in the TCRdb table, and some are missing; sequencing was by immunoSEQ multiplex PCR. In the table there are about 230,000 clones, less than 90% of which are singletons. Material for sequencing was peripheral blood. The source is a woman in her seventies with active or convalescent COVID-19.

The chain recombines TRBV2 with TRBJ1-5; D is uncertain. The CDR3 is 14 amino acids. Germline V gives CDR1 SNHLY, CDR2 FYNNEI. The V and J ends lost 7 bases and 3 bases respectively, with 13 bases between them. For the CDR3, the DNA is TGTGCCAGCACGGAGGAAAAAATCAATCAGCCCCAGCATTTT. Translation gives CASTEEKINQPQHF.

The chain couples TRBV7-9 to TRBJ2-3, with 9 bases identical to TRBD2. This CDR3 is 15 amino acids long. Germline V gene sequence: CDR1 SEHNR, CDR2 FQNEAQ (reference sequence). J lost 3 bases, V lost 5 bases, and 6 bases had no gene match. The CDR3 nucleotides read TGTGCCAGCAGCAACGGCGGGAGGGTGACAGATACGCAGTATTTT. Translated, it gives CASSNGGRVTDTQYF.

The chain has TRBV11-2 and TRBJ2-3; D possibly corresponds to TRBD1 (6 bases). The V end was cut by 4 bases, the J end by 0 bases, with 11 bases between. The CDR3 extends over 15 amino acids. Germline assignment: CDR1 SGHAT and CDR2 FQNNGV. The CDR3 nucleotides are TGTGCCAGCAGCTACCAGGGGTGGAGCACAGATACGCAGTATTTT. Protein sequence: CASSYQGWSTDTQYF.

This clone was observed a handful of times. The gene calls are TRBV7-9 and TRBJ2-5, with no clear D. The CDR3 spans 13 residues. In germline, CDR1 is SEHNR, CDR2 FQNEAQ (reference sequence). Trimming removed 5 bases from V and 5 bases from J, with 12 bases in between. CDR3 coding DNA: TGTGCCAGCAGCCCCGGTCGTGCGGAGACCCAGTACTTC. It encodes CASSPGRAETQYF.

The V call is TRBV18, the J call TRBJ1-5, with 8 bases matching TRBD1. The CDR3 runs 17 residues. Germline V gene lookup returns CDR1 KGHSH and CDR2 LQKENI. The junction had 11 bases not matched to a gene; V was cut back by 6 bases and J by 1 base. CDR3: CASSSGQGFLSNQPQHF. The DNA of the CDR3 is TGTGCCAGCTCGTCCGGACAGGGATTTTTAAGCAATCAGCCCCAGCATTTT.

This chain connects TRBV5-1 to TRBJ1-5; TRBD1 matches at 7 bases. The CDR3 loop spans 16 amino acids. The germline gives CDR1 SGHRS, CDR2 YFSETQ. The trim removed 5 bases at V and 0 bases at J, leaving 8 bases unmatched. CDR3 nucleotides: TGCGCCAGCAGTCGGACAGGTAGCTATAGCAATCAGCCCCAGCATTTT. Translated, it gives CASSRTGSYSNQPQHF.

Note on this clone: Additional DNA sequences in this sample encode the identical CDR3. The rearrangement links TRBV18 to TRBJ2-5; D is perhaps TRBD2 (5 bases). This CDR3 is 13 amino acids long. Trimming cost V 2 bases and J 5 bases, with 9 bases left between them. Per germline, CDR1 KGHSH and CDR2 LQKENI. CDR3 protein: CASSPTGSETQYF. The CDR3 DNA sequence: TGTGCCAGCTCACCAACGGGGTCGGAGACCCAGTACTTC.

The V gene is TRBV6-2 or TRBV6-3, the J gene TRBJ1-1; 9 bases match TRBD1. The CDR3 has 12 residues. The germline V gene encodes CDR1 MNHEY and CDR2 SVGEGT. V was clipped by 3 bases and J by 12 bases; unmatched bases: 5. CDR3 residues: CASSYGDRATFF. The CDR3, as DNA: TGTGCCAGCAGTTATGGGGACAGGGCAACTTTCTTT.

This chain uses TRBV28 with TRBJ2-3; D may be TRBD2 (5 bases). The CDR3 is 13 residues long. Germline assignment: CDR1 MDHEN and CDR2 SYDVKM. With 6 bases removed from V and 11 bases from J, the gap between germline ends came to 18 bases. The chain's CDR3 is CASSEPGLSEQYF. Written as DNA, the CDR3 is TGTGCCAGCAGCGAACCCGGACTTTCGGAGCAGTATTTT.

CDR3 nucleotides: TGTGCCAGCAGCCCCCGACAGGCGAGGGGCACTGAAGCTTTCTTT. This encodes CASSPRQARGTEAFF. V and J are TRBV7-6 and TRBJ1-1; a weak D match, TRBD1 (6 bases). The germline V gene has CDR1 SGHVS and CDR2 FNYEAQ. CDR3 size: 15 residues. Trimming cost V 5 bases and J 4 bases, with 17 bases left between them.

The CDR3 loop reads CASRRGQAHTEAFF. The CDR3 DNA follows: TGTGCCAGCAGGCGAGGACAAGCGCACACTGAAGCTTTCTTT. This sequence joins TRBV6-5 and TRBJ1-1; a possible D gene is TRBD1 (5 bases). CDR1 and CDR2 (germline): MNHEY, SVGAGI. This CDR3 is 14 amino acids long. The V end lost 6 bases, the J end lost 3 bases, and 14 bases lay between the germline ends.

In DNA form, the CDR3 reads TGTGCCAGCAGCCCCAGGGCGGGAAACTATGGCTACACCTTC. Translating gives CASSPRAGNYGYTF. V is TRBV5-4 and J is TRBJ1-2, with a weak D call TRBD1 (5 bases). This CDR3 is 14 amino acids long. V was clipped by 4 bases and J by 2 bases, with 12 bases between them. From germline, CDR1 is SGHNT and CDR2 YYREEE (reference sequence).

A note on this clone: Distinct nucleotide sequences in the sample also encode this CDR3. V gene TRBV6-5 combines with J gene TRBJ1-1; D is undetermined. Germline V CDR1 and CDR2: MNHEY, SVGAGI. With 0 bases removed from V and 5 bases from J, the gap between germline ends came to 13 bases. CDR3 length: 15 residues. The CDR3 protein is CASSYSTGVGTEAFF. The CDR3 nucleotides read TGTGCCAGCAGTTACTCGACCGGGGTAGGGACTGAAGCTTTCTTT.

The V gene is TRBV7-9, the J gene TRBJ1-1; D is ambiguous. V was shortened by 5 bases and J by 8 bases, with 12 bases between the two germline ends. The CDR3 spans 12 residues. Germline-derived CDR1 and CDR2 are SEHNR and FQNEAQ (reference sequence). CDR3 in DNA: TGTGCCAGCAGCGCTCGACAACACGAAGCTTTCTTT. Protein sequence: CASSARQHEAFF.

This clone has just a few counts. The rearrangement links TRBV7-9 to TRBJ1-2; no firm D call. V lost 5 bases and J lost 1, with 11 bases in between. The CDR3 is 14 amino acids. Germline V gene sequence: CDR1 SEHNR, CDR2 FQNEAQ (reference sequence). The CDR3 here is CASSPYDFNYGYTF. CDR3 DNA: TGTGCCAGCAGCCCCTACGACTTTAACTATGGCTACACCTTC.

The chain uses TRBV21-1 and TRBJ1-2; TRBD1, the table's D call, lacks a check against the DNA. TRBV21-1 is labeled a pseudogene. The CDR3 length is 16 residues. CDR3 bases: TGTGCCAGCAGCAAAGTCATGCCCCGGGACAGGTATGGCTACACCTTC. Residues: CASSKVMPRDRYGYTF.

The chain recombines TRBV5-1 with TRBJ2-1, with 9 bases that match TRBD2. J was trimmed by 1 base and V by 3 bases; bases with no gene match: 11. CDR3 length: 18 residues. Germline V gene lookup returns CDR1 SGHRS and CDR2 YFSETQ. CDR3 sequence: CASSSPGVAGVSYNEQFF. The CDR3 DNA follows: TGCGCCAGCAGCTCACCCGGGGTAGCGGGGGTTTCCTACAATGAGCAGTTCTTC.

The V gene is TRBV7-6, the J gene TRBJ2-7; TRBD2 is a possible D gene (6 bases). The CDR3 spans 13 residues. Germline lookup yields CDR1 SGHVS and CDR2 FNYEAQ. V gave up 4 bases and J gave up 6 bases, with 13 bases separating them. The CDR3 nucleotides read TGTGCCAGCAGCTCCTTCTGGGGGGTCGAGCAGTACTTC. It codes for CASSSFWGVEQYF.

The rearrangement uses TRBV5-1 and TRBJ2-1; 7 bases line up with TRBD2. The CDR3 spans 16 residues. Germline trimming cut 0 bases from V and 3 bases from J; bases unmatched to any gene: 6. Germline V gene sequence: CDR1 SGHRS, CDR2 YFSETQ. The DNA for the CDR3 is TGCGCCAGCAGCTTGGCCGTAGCGGGTATCTACAATGAGCAGTTCTTC. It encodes CASSLAVAGIYNEQFF.

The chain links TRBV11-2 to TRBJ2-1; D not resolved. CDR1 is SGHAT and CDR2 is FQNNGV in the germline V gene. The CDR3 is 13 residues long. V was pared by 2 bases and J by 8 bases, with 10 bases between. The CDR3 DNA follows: TGTGCCAGCAGCTTAAATCGGGTAGATGAGCAGTTCTTC. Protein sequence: CASSLNRVDEQFF.

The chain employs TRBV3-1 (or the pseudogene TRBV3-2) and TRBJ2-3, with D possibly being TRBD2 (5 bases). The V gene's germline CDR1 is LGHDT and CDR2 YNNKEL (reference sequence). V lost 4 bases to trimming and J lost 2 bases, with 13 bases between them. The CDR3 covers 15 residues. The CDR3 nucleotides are TGTGCCAGCAGCCTGGCAGCGGACCTCACAGATACGCAGTATTTT. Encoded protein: CASSLAADLTDTQYF.

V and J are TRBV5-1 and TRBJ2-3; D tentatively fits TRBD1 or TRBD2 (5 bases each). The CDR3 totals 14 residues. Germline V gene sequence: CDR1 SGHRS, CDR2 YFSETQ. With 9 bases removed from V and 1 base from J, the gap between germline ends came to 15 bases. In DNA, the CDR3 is TGCGCCACCAGGGCGGACTCGGGCACAGATACGCAGTATTTT. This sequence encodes CATRADSGTDTQYF.

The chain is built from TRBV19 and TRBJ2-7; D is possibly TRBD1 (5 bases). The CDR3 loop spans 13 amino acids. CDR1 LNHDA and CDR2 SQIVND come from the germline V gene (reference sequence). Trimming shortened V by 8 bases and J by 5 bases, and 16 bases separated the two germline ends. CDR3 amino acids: CASGFQGNHEQYF. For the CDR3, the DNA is TGTGCCAGTGGATTCCAGGGTAACCACGAGCAGTACTTC.